The source of this T cell receptor (beta chain) is a study of cytomegalovirus exposure and HLA in healthy donors. Study-level results: An analysis was carried out at a later point. It showed that HLA-associated TCR beta chains were more clonally expanded than equally common non-associated chains. Donors belonging to an Asian-associated ancestry cluster reportedly showed fewer N-insertions in productive TCRs than the roughly 670-donor mean, according to what a later analysis found.

The PCR was carried out with 60 Vbeta primers and 13 Jbeta primers. In the source study's methods: There were some 87 million unique TCR beta chains by a later count, and around 10 million of them were shared. TCRdb keeps only in-frame clones here, not all; method: immunoSEQ multiplex PCR. V and J calls and clone size are those listed in that table; D and trimming were worked out from the DNA. The sample holds around 80,000 clones, around 79% seen once. Concerning this clone: Its antigen is currently unknown.

The V gene end was trimmed by 5 bases and the J gene end by 1 base; junction bases not matched to a gene: 8. The CDR3 runs 16 residues. CDR1 is SGHAT and CDR2 is FQNNGV in the germline V gene. This TCR was sampled from a man younger than 35 in good health and CMV-seropositive. Source material: PBMCs. The chain links TRBV11-2 to TRBJ2-3, with 8 positions matching TRBD2. The CDR3 DNA is TGTGCCAGCAGCCCTGTGGCAGCGGGAGGCACAGATACGCAGTATTTT. Protein product: CASSPVAAGGTDTQYF.